The 14 T cell receptor beta chains presented below share a single source sample, sequenced in a study of human T cells and chemical hapten exposure. From the RACE reads, TCRdb called clonotypes with MiXCR, one entry per CDR3 protein. The sample includes 40,000 or so distinct CDR3 sequences, 3% to 4.5% seen only once; the top ten take approximately 24%. Time point here: patch test 1, 2 weeks after DPC sensitization. Specified treatment: therapeutic diphenylcyclopropenone sensitization with weekly scalp DPC. Researchers extracted total RNA from unfractionated whole blood. The sample in question was whole blood, obtained in connection with sensitization to the hapten diphenylcyclopropenone (DPC). The source is a man aged 45-60 years with alopecia areata. Some clones in this sample may be carry-over from other donors' samples.

This clonotype appeared many times. This rearrangement joins TRBV10-3 to TRBJ1-6, with 7 nucleotides matching TRBD1. V trimming: 4 bases; J trimming: 5 bases; junction bases outside the gene matches: 5. The CDR3 extends over 15 amino acids. Germline lookup yields CDR1 ENHRY and CDR2 SYGVKD. The CDR3 protein is CAISGGTADNSPLHF. The CDR3 region has the DNA TGTGCCATCAGTGGAGGGACAGCTGATAATTCACCCCTCCACTTT.

This clonotype was observed at least ten times. The rearrangement uses TRBV7-9 and TRBJ1-1; 9 nucleotides align to TRBD1. Germline V gene data show CDR1 as SEHNR and CDR2 as FQNEAQ (reference sequence). The trim removed 7 bases at V and 10 bases at J, leaving 7 bases unmatched. The CDR3 extends over 12 amino acids. The CDR3 loop reads CASKGTGIGAFF. CDR3 bases: TGTGCCAGCAAGGGGACAGGGATCGGAGCTTTCTTT. The full variable domain, completed using reference TRBV7-9 and TRBJ1-1, is DTGVSQNPRHKITKRGQNVTFRCDPISEHNRLYWYRQTLGQGPEFLTYFQNEAQLEKSRLLSDRFSAERPKGSFSTLEIQRTEQGDSAMYLCASKGTGIGAFFGQGTRLTVV.

This clonotype came up many times. This chain uses TRBV5-4 with TRBJ1-2; 9 bases are shared with TRBD1. The CDR3 is 16 amino acids. V lost 4 bases to trimming and J lost 2 bases; unmatched junction nucleotides: 9. Per the germline V gene, CDR1 is SGHNT and CDR2 is YYREEE (reference sequence). In nucleotides, the CDR3 is TGTGCCAGCAGCCGGTGGGTACAGGGGGCGAACTATGGCTACACCTTC. It translates to CASSRWVQGANYGYTF.

This clonotype was recorded many times. The chain has TRBV5-1 and TRBJ2-7; 7 bases fit TRBD1. Germline V gene lookup returns CDR1 SGHRS and CDR2 YFSETQ. V lost 4 bases, J lost 4 bases, and 14 bases stayed unmatched. There are 16 residues in the CDR3. The CDR3 reads CASSTRQGLPRYEQYF. The CDR3 DNA is TGCGCCAGCAGCACCCGACAGGGCTTGCCGAGGTACGAGCAGTACTTC.

This clonotype appeared many times. The CDR3 sequence: CAISESQGTNTEAFF. CDR3 in DNA: TGTGCCATCAGTGAGTCCCAGGGGACAAACACTGAAGCTTTCTTT. V is TRBV10-3 and J is TRBJ1-1; TRBD1 is a possible D gene (6 bases). The CDR3 covers 15 residues. Germline V gene data show CDR1 as ENHRY and CDR2 as SYGVKD. V shed 0 bases and J shed 2 bases, with 10 bases lying between them.

This clonotype appeared many times. The chain couples TRBV28 to TRBJ2-7; 7 bases fit TRBD1. This CDR3 has 15 amino acids. V trimming: 4 bases; J trimming: 1 base; junction bases outside the gene matches: 7. Germline V gene sequence: CDR1 MDHEN, CDR2 SYDVKM. The CDR3 DNA follows: TGTGCCAGCAGTTCCCCGGGACAGAATTCCTACGAGCAGTACTTC. Translated: CASSSPGQNSYEQYF.

This clonotype was observed at least ten times. This chain joins TRBV28 and TRBJ1-5, with 10 bases lining up with TRBD1. CDR3 size: 13 residues. Germline V gene sequence: CDR1 MDHEN, CDR2 SYDVKM. Trimming at V came to 6 bases and at J to 7 bases, leaving 3 bases not matched to a gene. The DNA of the CDR3 is TGTGCCAGCAGGAGACAGGGGGCACAGCCCCAGCATTTT. This gives the protein CASRRQGAQPQHF.

This clonotype was seen only a few times. CDR3 protein: CASSPDSAVNSPLHF. In DNA, the CDR3 is TGTGCCAGCAGCCCCGATTCGGCAGTTAATTCACCCCTCCACTTT. This sequence joins TRBV7-2 and TRBJ1-6; no definite D call. Trimming cost V 5 bases and J 6 bases, with 14 bases left between them. Germline values: CDR1 SGHTA, CDR2 FQGNSA. There are 15 residues in the CDR3.

This clonotype was detected ten times or more. CDR3 amino acids: CASTDSADFYGYTF. The CDR3 nucleotides are TGTGCCAGTACCGATTCGGCGGATTTCTATGGCTACACCTTC. The V gene is TRBV19, the J gene TRBJ1-2; D gene uncertain. Germline values: CDR1 LNHDA, CDR2 SQIVND (reference sequence). The length of the CDR3 is 14 residues. Trimming removed 7 bases from V and 4 bases from J, with 16 bases in between.

This clonotype was picked up many times. The chain is built from TRBV29-1 and TRBJ2-7; D might be TRBD2 (6 bases). The ends were cut back, 5 bases at V and 2 bases at J, with 10 bases in the middle. Germline V gene data show CDR1 as SQVTM and CDR2 as ANQGSEA. This CDR3 region has 12 residues. The DNA for the CDR3 is TGCAGCGTTACCAGGACTACCTACGAGCAGTACTTC. Encoded protein: CSVTRTTYEQYF.

This clonotype has ten or more counts. V gene TRBV2 combines with J gene TRBJ1-3; D is uncertain. This CDR3 has 15 amino acids. V was shortened by 2 bases and J by 4 bases, with 12 bases between the two germline ends. From germline, CDR1 is SNHLY and CDR2 FYNNEI. This CDR3 is CASSEILGSGNTIYF. CDR3 coding DNA: TGTGCCAGCAGTGAAATTCTGGGTTCCGGAAACACCATATATTTT. Drawing the rest from reference TRBV2 and TRBJ1-3, the complete variable domain is EPEVTQTPSHQVTQMGQEVILRCVPISNHLYFYWYRQILGQKVEFLVSFYNNEISEKSEIFDDQFSVERPDGSNFTLKIRSTKLEDSAMYFCASSEILGSGNTIYFGEGSWLTVV.

This clonotype was recorded at least ten times. The genes are TRBV6-5 and TRBJ2-7; TRBD1 matches 10 bases. V dropped 6 bases and J dropped 6; count of bases not matched to a gene: 2. The CDR3 is 12 amino acids. The germline CDR1 and CDR2 sequences are MNHEY and SVGAGI. The CDR3 loop reads CASRRTGGEQYF. DNA of the CDR3: TGTGCCAGCAGAAGGACAGGGGGCGAGCAGTACTTC.

Worth noting for this clonotype: A much larger clone differs from this one at a single base, so this may be a read error. The genes are TRBV6-2 or TRBV6-3 and TRBJ2-7; D is unresolved. The germline V gene has CDR1 MNHEY and CDR2 SVGEGT. CDR3 length equals 14 residues. The CDR3 nucleotides read TGTGCCAGCAGTTACTCGTCAGGAAGCCACGAGCGGTACTTC. Amino acids: CASSYSSGSHERYF.

This clonotype showed up many times. This chain connects TRBV18 to TRBJ2-1; D unresolved. Germline CDR1 KGHSH, CDR2 LQKENI. With 3 bases removed from V and 7 bases from J, the gap between germline ends came to 13 bases. This CDR3 comprises 14 residues. The DNA for the CDR3 is TGTGCCAGCTCACCTACCGCCTCAGATAATGAGCAGTTCTTC. It codes for CASSPTASDNEQFF.